Detailed here is one T cell receptor beta chain. Germline V gene data show CDR1 as SGHRS and CDR2 as YFSETQ. The V end was cut by 3 bases, the J end by 0 bases, with 16 bases between. This CDR3 has 16 amino acids. This specimen belongs to a study of blood T cell repertoires in COVID-19. Overall study context: Researchers got acute and convalescent COVID-19 samples from the United States, Italy and Spain.

The protocol was immunoSEQ multiplex PCR, while the TCRdb copy is restricted to in-frame clones and leaves out a portion. The sample lists roughly 57,000 clones, 60% to 80% seen once, with 40% to 45% in the top ten. V usage is TRBV5-1 and J usage is TRBJ2-7, with a possible D match to TRBD2 (5 bases). The source material was peripheral blood. This TCR was recovered from a man between 65 and 85 years old with active or convalescent COVID-19. CDR3: CASSSRGLVSSYEQYF. As DNA, the CDR3 is TGCGCCAGCAGCTCTAGAGGACTCGTCAGCTCCTACGAGCAGTACTTC.